The 32 T cell receptor beta chains in this list originate from one sample, sequenced in a study of T cell responses to AZD1222 COVID-19 vaccine. The repertoire was sequenced with immunoSEQ multiplex PCR; TCRdb's copy has only in-frame clones and lacks some. The sample shows about 72,000 clones, about nine tenths of them seen only once. The sequences come from peripheral blood, collected on day 0 of AZD1222 vaccination. The receptors come from an adult in good health.

The chain carries TRBV2 and TRBJ1-5; D remains unclear. Germline V gene lookup returns CDR1 SNHLY and CDR2 FYNNEI. V was shortened by 8 bases and J by 2 bases, with 7 bases between the two germline ends. This CDR3 contains 12 residues. CDR3 nucleotide sequence: TGTGCCAGCGGGAAGGGCAATCAGCCCCAGCATTTT. Translation gives CASGKGNQPQHF. Supplemented by reference TRBV2 and TRBJ1-5, the full variable domain reads EPEVTQTPSHQVTQMGQEVILRCVPISNHLYFYWYRQILGQKVEFLVSFYNNEISEKSEIFDDQFSVERPDGSNFTLKIRSTKLEDSAMYFCASGKGNQPQHFGDGTRLSIL.

The V call is TRBV10-3, the J call TRBJ2-3; TRBD1 agrees at 7 bases. V shed 5 bases, J shed 0 bases, and the junction held 8 bases outside the gene matches. Germline V CDR1 and CDR2: ENHRY, SYGVKD. This CDR3 region has 16 residues. CDR3 residues: CAISYRDRDSTDTQYF. The CDR3 nucleotides are TGTGCCATCAGTTACCGGGACAGAGATAGCACAGATACGCAGTATTTT.

The chain combines TRBV7-2 with TRBJ1-6; D is undetermined. The germline gives CDR1 SGHTA, CDR2 FQGNSA. With 5 bases removed from V and 6 bases from J, the gap between germline ends came to 5 bases. CDR3 length: 12 residues. Here the CDR3 reads CASSPTNSPLHF. In DNA, the CDR3 is TGTGCCAGCAGCCCTACTAATTCACCCCTCCACTTT.

The chain joins TRBV21-1 to TRBJ2-3; TRBD2, the table's D call, was not compared with the DNA. TRBV21-1 is deemed a pseudogene. The CDR3 has 21 amino acids. DNA of the CDR3: TGTGCCAGCAGCAAGGGGAGGACTAGCGGGAGCATTCGGGCCACGACAGATACGCAGTATTTT. Translating gives CASSKGRTSGSIRATTDTQYF.

CDR3 sequence: CATSDGTSGYNEQFF. The DNA for the CDR3 is TGTGCCACCAGCGACGGGACTAGCGGATACAATGAGCAGTTCTTC. The chain carries TRBV15 and TRBJ2-1; 11 bases match TRBD2. Germline V gene data show CDR1 as LNHNV and CDR2 as YYDKDF (reference sequence). The V and J ends lost 5 bases and 4 bases, in that order; junction bases with no gene match: 4. This CDR3 has 15 amino acids.

This chain connects TRBV10-3 to TRBJ2-3, with 7 bases matching TRBD1. This CDR3 has 16 amino acids. CDR1 and CDR2 (germline): ENHRY, SYGVKD. J lost 5 bases, V lost 3 bases, and 11 bases had no gene match. CDR3 amino acids: CAISEILGGVGDTQYF. The DNA for the CDR3 is TGTGCCATCAGTGAAATTTTAGGGGGCGTAGGAGATACGCAGTATTTT.

The CDR3: CASNRGRNNEQFF. As DNA, the CDR3 is TGTGCCAGTAATCGCGGGAGGAACAATGAGCAGTTCTTC. The rearrangement joins TRBV19 to TRBJ2-1, with 8 positions matching TRBD2. Germline V CDR1 and CDR2: LNHDA, SQIVND (reference sequence). J gave up 5 bases and V 7 bases, and 4 bases lay outside the gene matches. There are 13 residues in the CDR3. Full variable domain (rest looked up from reference TRBV19 and TRBJ2-1): DGGITQSPKYLFRKEGQNVTLSCEQNLNHDAMYWYRQDPGQGLRLIYYSQIVNDFQKGDIAEGYSVSREKKESFPLTVTSAQKNPTAFYLCASNRGRNNEQFFGPGTRLTVL.

V and J are TRBV15 and TRBJ2-5; D ambiguous. Trimming removed 3 bases at V and 0 bases at J, with 11 bases between. The CDR3 totals 15 residues. CDR1 LNHNV and CDR2 YYDKDF come from the germline V gene (reference sequence). The CDR3 protein is CATSSGRSYQETQYF. DNA for the CDR3: TGTGCCACCAGCAGCGGACGCTCGTACCAAGAGACCCAGTACTTC. Full variable domain (rest looked up from reference TRBV15 and TRBJ2-5): DAMVIQNPRYQVTQFGKPVTLSCSQTLNHNVMYWYQQKSSQAPKLLFHYYDKDFNNEADTPDNFQSRRPNTSFCFLDIRSPGLGDTAMYLCATSSGRSYQETQYFGPGTRLLVL.

This chain links TRBV3-1 (or the pseudogene TRBV3-2) with TRBJ2-7; D is unclear. This CDR3 is built from 14 residues. Trimming cost V 1 base and J 0 bases, with 7 bases left between them. Germline lookup yields CDR1 LGHDT and CDR2 YNNKEL (reference sequence). The CDR3 spells CASSQGGLSYEQYF. In DNA, the CDR3 is TGTGCCAGCAGCCAAGGGGGTCTCTCCTACGAGCAGTACTTC.

This clone was picked up a small number of times. The J gene is TRBJ2-1, the V gene TRBV11-2, with D perhaps matching TRBD1 (6 bases). Looked up from germline, CDR1 is SGHAT and CDR2 is FQNNGV. The CDR3 has 13 amino acids. V was shortened by 0 bases and J by 13 bases, with 13 bases between the two germline ends. CDR3: CASSLDWDMGQFF. The CDR3 nucleotides are TGTGCCAGCAGCTTAGACTGGGACATGGGACAGTTCTTC.

This chain uses TRBV6-2 or TRBV6-3 with TRBJ1-5; D not resolved. Germline loops: CDR1 MNHEY, CDR2 SVGEGT. V was trimmed by 4 bases and J by 5 bases, leaving 12 bases between them. This CDR3 region has 14 residues. CDR3 residues: CASSWSGGDQPQHF. The CDR3, as DNA: TGTGCCAGCAGTTGGAGCGGCGGGGATCAGCCCCAGCATTTT.

The CDR3 nucleotides read TGTGCCAGCAGCTTAGCCGCGGGACATTACCAAGAGACCCAGTACTTC. It encodes CASSLAAGHYQETQYF. The chain carries TRBV7-2 and TRBJ2-5, with D perhaps TRBD1 or TRBD2 (6 bases each). Germline CDR1 is SGHTA and CDR2 is FQGNSA. The V gene lost 0 bases and the J gene lost 0 bases, with 11 bases spanning the gap. The CDR3 runs 16 residues.

This chain uses TRBV14 with TRBJ2-5, with 7 nucleotides matching TRBD2. The CDR3 covers 16 residues. CDR1 and CDR2 (germline): SGHDN, FVKESK. V lost 2 bases and J lost 5; bases outside the gene matches: 11. The CDR3 DNA is TGTGCCAGCAGCCAATATAGGGGAGCGGGGCTTGAGACCCAGTACTTC. Protein product: CASSQYRGAGLETQYF.

This chain joins TRBV14 and TRBJ1-6, with unresolved D. The CDR3 extends over 16 amino acids. Germline CDR1 and CDR2: SGHDN and FVKESK. V was clipped by 1 base and J by 0 bases, with 7 bases between them. CDR3 nucleotides: TGTGCCAGCAGCCAAGGGTTGAGCTCCTATAATTCACCCCTCCACTTT. Translated, it gives CASSQGLSSYNSPLHF.

The J gene is TRBJ2-3, the V gene TRBV19; TRBD1 might be the D (6 bases). Per germline, CDR1 LNHDA and CDR2 SQIVND (reference sequence). The germline V and J ends were trimmed by 4 bases and 5 bases, with 10 bases remaining between them. The CDR3 loop spans 13 amino acids. DNA for the CDR3: TGTGCCAGTAGTAAGGGGGAAGGAGATACGCAGTATTTT. Amino acids: CASSKGEGDTQYF.

This rearrangement joins TRBV7-2 to TRBJ2-7, with 10 bases matching TRBD2. This CDR3 region has 16 residues. V lost 5 bases, J lost 2 bases, and 9 bases stayed unmatched. Looked up from germline, CDR1 is SGHTA and CDR2 is FQGNSA. The CDR3 nucleotides read TGTGCCAGCAGCACATCCGGGACTAGCGTCCCCTACGAGCAGTACTTC. Its protein product is CASSTSGTSVPYEQYF.

The rearrangement uses TRBV24-1 and TRBJ1-5; D may be TRBD1 (5 bases). V shed 4 bases and J shed 0 bases, with 24 bases lying between them. Germline values: CDR1 KGHDR, CDR2 SFDVKD. The CDR3 is made up of 20 amino acids. CDR3 coding DNA: TGTGCCACCAGTGAGTCCTCGGGACGGAAAAGCCCATATAGCAATCAGCCCCAGCATTTT. This sequence encodes CATSESSGRKSPYSNQPQHF.

V is TRBV7-2 and J is TRBJ2-3, with D hard to call. The CDR3 runs 13 residues. Germline values: CDR1 SGHTA, CDR2 FQGNSA. Trimming removed 5 bases from V and 5 bases from J, with 11 bases in between. The CDR3 bases are TGTGCCAGCAGCCCTGACCCCATAGATACGCAGTATTTT. Translation gives CASSPDPIDTQYF.

The genes are TRBV19 and TRBJ1-1; D gene uncertain. This CDR3 is built from 14 residues. In germline, CDR1 is LNHDA, CDR2 SQIVND (reference sequence). The V end lost 3 bases, the J end lost 1 base, and 9 bases lay between the germline ends. CDR3 amino acids: CASSMQYGNTEAFF. In DNA form, the CDR3 reads TGTGCCAGTAGTATGCAGTACGGGAACACTGAAGCTTTCTTT.

This sequence joins TRBV2 and TRBJ2-1; no clear D. Per the germline V gene, CDR1 is SNHLY and CDR2 is FYNNEI. The CDR3 runs 13 residues. Trimming removed 6 bases at V and 5 bases at J, with 11 bases between. The CDR3 reads CASRADVNNEQFF. CDR3 DNA: TGTGCCAGCAGGGCGGACGTTAACAATGAGCAGTTCTTC. Variable domain in full (rest from reference TRBV2 and TRBJ2-1): EPEVTQTPSHQVTQMGQEVILRCVPISNHLYFYWYRQILGQKVEFLVSFYNNEISEKSEIFDDQFSVERPDGSNFTLKIRSTKLEDSAMYFCASRADVNNEQFFGPGTRLTVL.

This clone came up a few times. The chain uses TRBV18 and TRBJ2-1; 7 positions match TRBD1. Trimming took 2 bases from V and 0 from J; bases not matched to a gene: 4. Per germline, CDR1 KGHSH and CDR2 LQKENI. This CDR3 comprises 16 residues. DNA for the CDR3: TGTGCCAGCTCACCATTAGGACAGGCCTCCTACAATGAGCAGTTCTTC. It is translated as CASSPLGQASYNEQFF.

The chain employs TRBV5-1 and TRBJ2-1; 15 bases are a match to TRBD2. Germline trimming cut 4 bases from V and 10 bases from J; bases unmatched to any gene: 9. This CDR3 comprises 16 residues. CDR1 SGHRS and CDR2 YFSETQ come from the germline V gene. The chain's CDR3 is CASSGPGLAGGGEQFF. The CDR3 nucleotides read TGCGCCAGCAGCGGGCCGGGACTAGCGGGAGGAGGGGAGCAGTTCTTC.

The chain recombines TRBV5-1 with TRBJ1-1, with D maybe TRBD1 (6 bases). V was cut by 7 bases and J by 3 bases, with 22 bases left in between. Germline CDR1 is SGHRS and CDR2 is YFSETQ. This CDR3 spans 16 amino acids. The CDR3 loop is CASGPPDGGAYTEAFF. CDR3 in DNA: TGCGCCAGCGGACCACCCGATGGGGGCGCTTACACTGAAGCTTTCTTT. The full variable domain, rest sourced from reference TRBV5-1 and TRBJ1-1, is KAGVTQTPRYLIKTRGQQVTLSCSPISGHRSVSWYQQTPGQGLQFLFEYFSETQRNKGNFPGRFSGRQFSNSRSEMNVSTLELGDSALYLCASGPPDGGAYTEAFFGQGTRLTVV.

This clone was seen just once. This chain joins TRBV7-2 and TRBJ2-7; D is unclear. Trimming left V 1 base short and J 0 bases short, with 7 bases between. The CDR3 extends over 14 amino acids. CDR1 is SGHTA and CDR2 is FQGNSA in the germline V gene. CDR3 sequence reads: CASSLVGGSYEQYF. The CDR3 coding sequence is TGTGCCAGCAGCTTAGTTGGCGGCTCCTACGAGCAGTACTTC.

The V call is TRBV4-2, the J call TRBJ1-2; 12 positions match TRBD1. Germline V gene lookup returns CDR1 LGHNA and CDR2 YNFKEQ. The CDR3 runs to 15 residues. The V gene end was trimmed by 2 bases and the J gene end by 8 bases; junction bases not matched to a gene: 6. DNA of the CDR3: TGTGCCAGCAGCCAACCAACCGGGACAGGGGGCGGCTACACCTTC. Translation gives CASSQPTGTGGGYTF.

V and J are TRBV27 and TRBJ2-5; D uncertain. CDR1 is MNHEY, CDR2 SMNVEV, per germline (reference sequence). This CDR3 region has 14 residues. With 6 bases removed from V and 4 bases from J, the gap between germline ends came to 15 bases. The CDR3 here is CASSVRSSGETQYF. CDR3 DNA: TGTGCCAGCAGCGTGCGGTCCTCAGGAGAGACCCAGTACTTC.

The rearrangement uses TRBV4-1 and TRBJ1-2; TRBD1 matches at 9 bases. Germline-derived CDR1 and CDR2 are MGHRA and YSYEKL. This CDR3 region has 14 residues. Trimming cost V 4 bases and J 8 bases; bases outside gene matches: 8. CDR3 in DNA: TGCGCCAGCAGCCCTTTGGACAGGGGACGCGGCTACACCTTC. As protein: CASSPLDRGRGYTF.

This chain joins TRBV28 and TRBJ1-5; D not resolved. Germline V CDR1 and CDR2: MDHEN, SYDVKM. The CDR3 extends over 13 amino acids. Trimming pared 8 bases from V and 2 bases from J, leaving 10 bases between. The CDR3 bases are TGTGCCAGCCTCATGCTGGGCAATCAGCCCCAGCATTTT. Its translation is CASLMLGNQPQHF.

The gene calls are TRBV5-1 and TRBJ1-5, with 9 bases lining up with TRBD1. Germline assignment: CDR1 SGHRS and CDR2 YFSETQ. This CDR3 has 15 amino acids. With 0 bases clipped from V and 4 bases from J, the junction kept 2 bases outside the gene matches. The CDR3 DNA reads as TGCGCCAGCAGCTTGGATGGGACAGGGAATCAGCCCCAGCATTTT. Translating it yields CASSLDGTGNQPQHF.

This chain connects TRBV29-1 to TRBJ2-2; D unresolved. Deletions cut 5 bases from V and 6 bases from J, with 16 bases between. The CDR3 has 14 residues. Germline values: CDR1 SQVTM, CDR2 ANQGSEA. The CDR3 DNA sequence: TGCAGCGTTCAACGCCTAGATCGGGCCGGGGAGCTGTTTTTT. This gives the protein CSVQRLDRAGELFF.

V is TRBV11-1 and J is TRBJ2-7; 7 nucleotides line up with TRBD2. J was trimmed by 7 bases and V by 4 bases; bases with no gene match: 10. Germline CDR1 is SGHAT and CDR2 is FQDESV (reference sequence). This CDR3 is 14 amino acids long. DNA of the CDR3: TGTGCCAGCAGCTCTGCCGGGGGGAATAAAGAGCAGTACTTC. It codes for CASSSAGGNKEQYF.

The CDR3 region has the DNA TGCGCCAGCAGCACCCACCAGGGGAGCGGCACTGAAGCTTTCTTT. Its protein is CASSTHQGSGTEAFF. The J gene is TRBJ1-1, the V gene TRBV4-1, with a weak D call TRBD1 (6 bases). V lost 5 bases to trimming and J lost 4 bases, with 17 bases between them. Germline lookup yields CDR1 MGHRA and CDR2 YSYEKL. The CDR3 covers 15 residues.